Listed below are T cell receptor beta chains from one sample, sequenced in a study of cytomegalovirus exposure and HLA in healthy donors. Clones were sequenced by immunoSEQ multiplex PCR, and TCRdb holds only the in-frame ones, with some missing. The table has 150,000 to 200,000 clones, roughly 65% seen once; the top ten hold 4% to 5%. The sequenced sample was PBMCs. These receptors originate from a man between 18 and 29 years old in good health and CMV-seropositive. CDR3s include the opening cysteine and the closing phenylalanine or tryptophan. A D gene is named only where the DNA matches it firmly. Only some rows state a clone size, as once, few, many or a class for expanded clones.

TRBJ1-6 NA TRBV27 TRBD1 TGTGCCAGCAGTTACGGGACAGATAATTCACCCCTCCACTTT CASSYGTDNSPLHF
TRBJ1-6 NA TRBV2 TRBD1 TGTGCCAGCAGCGCAATGACAGGGGGGTCCTATAATTCACCCCTCCACTTT CASSAMTGGSYNSPLHF
TRBJ2-5 NA TRBV11-3 NA TGTGCCAGCAGTCGCGGTGAGGGAGAGACCCAGTACTTC CASSRGEGETQYF
TRBJ1-1 NA TRBV7-9 TRBD1 TGTGCCAGCATCGAACCGGGGACAGGGAACACTGAAGCTTTCTTT CASIEPGTGNTEAFF
TRBJ2-5 few TRBV19 TRBD1 TGTGCCAGTAGTAATACAGGGGGACGTGCGAGTGAGACCCAGTACTTC CASSNTGGRASETQYF
TRBJ1-1 once TRBV30 NA TGTGCCTGGAGACAACAGGTGAACACTGAAGCTTTCTTT CAWRQQVNTEAFF
TRBJ1-2 once TRBV4-1 NA TGCGCCAGCAGCCAAGAGGGCAGGGAGGAGTGGGGCTACACCTTC CASSQEGREEWGYTF
TRBJ1-1 NA TRBV4-2 NA TGTGCCAGCAGCCGGACAGAAATGAACACTGAAGCTTTCTTT CASSRTEMNTEAFF
TRBJ1-1 NA TRBV5-1 NA TGCGCCAGCAGCCCAGGAGAGGGCACTGAAGCTTTCTTT CASSPGEGTEAFF
TRBJ1-2 NA TRBV29-1 NA TGCAGCGTTGAAGCTTATTCGGAGGGGTGGAACTATGGCTACACCTTC CSVEAYSEGWNYGYTF
TRBJ2-6 NA TRBV19 NA TGTGCCAGTAGTAGGACAGCACTCTCTGGGGCCAACGTCCTGACTTTC CASSRTALSGANVLTF
TRBJ2-6 NA TRBV19 NA TGTGCCAGTAGTACTTCGGGTTGGCTAGGCTCTGGGGCCAACGTCCTGACTTTC CASSTSGWLGSGANVLTF
TRBJ1-1 NA TRBV7-6 NA TGTGCCAGCAGCTTAGAGCAGGGGTCTACTGAAGCTTTCTTT CASSLEQGSTEAFF
TRBJ1-3 NA TRBV19 NA TGTGCCAGTAGTATCCAGTACTCTGGAAACACCATATATTTT CASSIQYSGNTIYF
TRBJ1-2 NA TRBV7-9 TRBD1 TGTGCCAGCAGCTACCCCGGACAGGCTCAGTATGGCTACACCTTC CASSYPGQAQYGYTF
TRBJ2-5 NA TRBV25-1 TRBD1 TGTGCCAGCAGTGTCTCCGGGACAGAAGAGACCCAGTACTTC CASSVSGTEETQYF
TRBJ2-3 NA TRBV5-6 TRBD2 TGTGCCAGCAGCTTAGTGCTGGGGGGGGAAACAGATACGCAGTATTTT CASSLVLGGETDTQYF
TRBJ1-1 NA TRBV2 NA TGTGCCAGCAGTGACCTGACAGGCGTGGACACTGAAGCTTTCTTT CASSDLTGVDTEAFF
TRBJ1-4 NA TRBV6-1 TRBD1 TGTGCCAGCAGTGAAGTAGGGGGCGGAGGATTCCACAGACCTGAAAAACTGTTTTTT CASSEVGGGGFHRPEKLFF
TRBJ1-1 NA TRBV5-1 TRBD1 TGCGCCAGCAGCTGGACAGGGGAAGAGACTGAAGCTTTCTTT CASSWTGEETEAFF
TRBJ1-1 NA TRBV4-1 NA TGCGCCAGCAGCCAAGTAGGGTTCGGGGGCACTGAAGCTTTCTTT CASSQVGFGGTEAFF
TRBJ2-1 few TRBV2 TRBD2 TGTGCCAGCAGTGAGAGCGGGAGGGATAACAATGAGCAGTTCTTC CASSESGRDNNEQFF
TRBJ1-1 once TRBV16 NA TGTGCCAGCAGCCAATCGCAGGAATTGAACACTGAAGCTTTCTTT CASSQSQELNTEAFF
TRBJ1-1 NA TRBV9 TRBD1 TGTGCCAGCAGCGTCGGGACAGGGCAGGGAACTGAAGCTTTCTTT CASSVGTGQGTEAFF
TRBJ2-6 NA TRBV6-5 TRBD2 TGTGCCAGCAGTTACAGTGCGGGGGCTGGGGCCAACGTCCTGACTTTC CASSYSAGAGANVLTF
TRBJ2-1 NA TRBV14 TRBD2 TGTGCCAGCAGCCAAGGACTAGCGGGTACCTACAATGAGCAGTTCTTC CASSQGLAGTYNEQFF
TRBJ1-1 NA TRBV5-6 NA TGTGCCAGCAGCTTGGGGTCAGGCAATCTCGATAGCACTGAAGCTTTCTTT CASSLGSGNLDSTEAFF
TRBJ1-4 few TRBV7-9 NA TGTGCCAGCAGCACCGGGGGGTCTGTCGAAAAACTGTTTTTT CASSTGGSVEKLFF
TRBJ2-1 few TRBV30 NA TGTGCCTGGAGTGTACTCAGGGTGAGCTCCTACAATGAGCAGTTCTTC CAWSVLRVSSYNEQFF
TRBJ1-2 NA TRBV5-1 TRBD1 TGCGCCAGCCATAGACCCGACAGGGGCTATGGCTACACCTTC CASHRPDRGYGYTF
TRBJ2-5 once TRBV14 NA TGTGCCAGCAGCCAAGTGAGGGAACGGGAGACCCAGTACTTC CASSQVRERETQYF
TRBJ2-3 once TRBV11-2 NA TGTGCCAGCAGCTCAGGACTACGCACAGATACGCAGTATTTT CASSSGLRTDTQYF
TRBJ2-1 NA TRBV5-1 NA TGCGCCAGCAGCCTGGGGACGGGAGAGCAGTTCTTC CASSLGTGEQFF
TRBJ1-5 NA TRBV7-2 NA TGTGCCAGCAGCTTAGTAATCGGCGGGGAGAATCAGCCCCAGCATTTT CASSLVIGGENQPQHF
TRBJ1-1 NA TRBV5-1 NA TGCGCCAGCAGCTTGGGGCCTTGGGAGGACACTGAAGCTTTCTTT CASSLGPWEDTEAFF
TRBJ2-3 NA TRBV4-1 NA TGCGCCAGCAGCCAAGATTTAACGGTTACTAGCACAGATACGCAGTATTTT CASSQDLTVTSTDTQYF
TRBJ1-2 NA TRBV14 NA TGTGCCAGCAGCCAAGTAACAGGGTCAAACTATGGCTACACCTTC CASSQVTGSNYGYTF
TRBJ2-5 NA TRBV5-1 TRBD2 TGCGCCAGCAGCTTGGAGGGCGGGGGGAACCAAGAGACCCAGTACTTC CASSLEGGGNQETQYF
TRBJ2-5 NA TRBV7-2 TRBD2 TGTGCCAGCAGCCGGGGGGGGGAGACCCAGTACTTC CASSRGGETQYF
TRBJ1-5 NA TRBV25-1 NA TGTGCCAGCAGTGAGGGCGGGAGAAATCAGCCCCAGCATTTT CASSEGGRNQPQHF
TRBJ1-2 NA TRBV2 NA TGTGCCAGCACCTCAGGGACACCCTATGGCTACACCTTC CASTSGTPYGYTF
TRBJ1-2 NA TRBV23-1 TRBD1 TGCGCCAGCATAGAGGCAGGGGGCGACTATGGCTACACCTTC CASIEAGGDYGYTF
TRBJ1-2 once TRBV19 TRBD1 TGTGCCAGTAGTGCTCGACAGGGGTTGGGCTACACCTTC CASSARQGLGYTF
TRBJ2-5 few TRBV5-6 TRBD1 TGTGCCAGCAGCTTACCGACAGGGGCCGGGGAGACCCAGTACTTC CASSLPTGAGETQYF
TRBJ2-3 once TRBV7-9 NA TGTGCCAGCAGCTTACAACTAGGTAGCACAGATACGCAGTATTTT CASSLQLGSTDTQYF
TRBJ2-3 NA TRBV7-9 TRBD1 TGTGCCAGCAGCGCCATTACAGGGGGCCTTAGCACAGATACGCAGTATTTT CASSAITGGLSTDTQYF
TRBJ2-5 NA TRBV5-4 TRBD2 TGTGCCAGCAGCCCCCGGGGGGAAGAGACCCAGTACTTC CASSPRGEETQYF
TRBJ2-3 NA TRBV15 TRBD1 TGTGCCACCAGCAGAGAGGGCAGGGGGCGGACAGATACGCAGTATTTT CATSREGRGRTDTQYF
TRBJ1-1 NA TRBV9 TRBD1 TGTGCCAGCAGCGCTTCCGGGACAGGGGGCACTGAAGCTTTCTTT CASSASGTGGTEAFF
TRBJ2-2 NA TRBV29-1 TRBD1 TGCAGCGTGGATGACAGGGCATCGAACACCGGGGAGCTGTTTTTT CSVDDRASNTGELFF
TRBJ1-4 NA TRBV6-5 NA TGTGCCAGCAGTTCCCCGCGGGGTGCGAATGAAAAACTGTTTTTT CASSSPRGANEKLFF
TRBJ2-2 NA TRBV2 TRBD2 TGTGCCAGCAGCCGACTAGCGGGGACGAACACCGGGGAGCTGTTTTTT CASSRLAGTNTGELFF
TRBJ2-1 NA TRBV15 NA TGTGCCACCAGCCCCGGGACCTACAATGAGCAGTTCTTC CATSPGTYNEQFF
TRBJ1-2 NA TRBV5-1 TRBD1 TGCGCCAGCAGCTCGGGACAGGGGGCGTCCCGGGACTACACCTTC CASSSGQGASRDYTF
TRBJ1-1 NA TRBV5-1 TRBD1 TGCGCCAGCAGCGGGACAGTGGGAAACACTGAAGCTTTCTTT CASSGTVGNTEAFF